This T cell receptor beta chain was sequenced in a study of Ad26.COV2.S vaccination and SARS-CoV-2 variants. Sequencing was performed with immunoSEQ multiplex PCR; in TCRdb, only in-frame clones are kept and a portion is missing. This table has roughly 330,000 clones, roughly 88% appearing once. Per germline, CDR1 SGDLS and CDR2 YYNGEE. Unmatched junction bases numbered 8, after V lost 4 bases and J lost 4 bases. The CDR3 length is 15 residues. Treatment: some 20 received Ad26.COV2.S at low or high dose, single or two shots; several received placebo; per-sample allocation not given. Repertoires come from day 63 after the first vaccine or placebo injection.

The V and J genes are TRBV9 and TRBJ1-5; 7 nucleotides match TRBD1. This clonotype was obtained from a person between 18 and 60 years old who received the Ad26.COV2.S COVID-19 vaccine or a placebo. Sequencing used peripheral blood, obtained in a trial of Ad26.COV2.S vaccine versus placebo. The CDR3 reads CASSHYEGANQPQHF. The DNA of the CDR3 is TGTGCCAGCAGCCATTACGAGGGGGCTAATCAGCCCCAGCATTTT.